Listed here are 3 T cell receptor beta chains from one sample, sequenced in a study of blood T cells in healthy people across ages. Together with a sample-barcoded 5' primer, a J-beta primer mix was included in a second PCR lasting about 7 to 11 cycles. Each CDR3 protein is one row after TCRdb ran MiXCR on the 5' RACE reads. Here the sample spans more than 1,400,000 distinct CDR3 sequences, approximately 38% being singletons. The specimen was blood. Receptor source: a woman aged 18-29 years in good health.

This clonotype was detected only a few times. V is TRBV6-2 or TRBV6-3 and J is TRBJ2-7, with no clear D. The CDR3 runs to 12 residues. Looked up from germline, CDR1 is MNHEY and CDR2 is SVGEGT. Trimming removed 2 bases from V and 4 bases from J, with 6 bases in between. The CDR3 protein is CASSYGMYEQYF. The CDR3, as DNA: TGTGCCAGCAGTTACGGAATGTACGAGCAGTACTTC.

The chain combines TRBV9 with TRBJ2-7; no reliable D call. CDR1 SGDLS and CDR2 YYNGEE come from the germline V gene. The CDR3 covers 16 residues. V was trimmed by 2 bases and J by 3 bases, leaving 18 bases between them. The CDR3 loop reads CASSVYEFPSDYEQYF. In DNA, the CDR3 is TGTGCCAGCAGCGTCTACGAATTTCCATCAGACTACGAGCAGTACTTC.

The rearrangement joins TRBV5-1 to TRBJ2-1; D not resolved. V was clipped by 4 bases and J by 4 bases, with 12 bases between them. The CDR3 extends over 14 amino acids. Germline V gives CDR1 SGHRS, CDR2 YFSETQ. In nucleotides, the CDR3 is TGCGCCAGCAGCCTTACGGACGGGTACAATGAGCAGTTCTTC. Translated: CASSLTDGYNEQFF.